These T cell receptor beta chains were read from a single sample in a study of blood T cells in healthy people across ages. One entry per CDR3 protein results from TCRdb running MiXCR on the 5' RACE reads. The sample carries a few hundred thousand distinct CDR3 sequences, about a quarter recorded once. These data also formed part of another study, on T cells of mothers and their children.

The source material was blood. The receptors here all came from a boy aged 2 to 10 in good health. The CDR3 runs from the conserved cysteine through the conserved F or W. A D gene is named only where the DNA matches it firmly. Size values are once, few and many counts, or a class for expanded clones, and some rows have none.

NA NA TRBJ2-5 TRBV20-1 CSARPTGLVVQYF TGCAGTGCTCGCCCCACCGGACTTGTAGTGCAGTACTTC
NA few TRBJ2-7 TRBV10-3 CAISEGPGATYEQYF TGTGCCATCAGTGAGGGCCCGGGAGCCACCTACGAGCAGTACTTC
NA NA TRBJ1-2 TRBV27 CASRISGDGYGYTF TGTGCCAGCAGGATCTCGGGGGACGGCTATGGCTACACCTTC
NA many TRBJ2-1 TRBV20-1 CSARITSGHEQFF TGCAGTGCTAGGATTACGTCTGGGCATGAGCAGTTCTTC
NA NA TRBJ2-3 TRBV20-1 CSASRWADTQYF TGCAGTGCTTCCCGATGGGCAGATACGCAGTATTTT
TRBD1 NA TRBJ1-2 TRBV27 CASSLRGRVYGYTF TGTGCCAGCAGTTTGAGGGGGCGCGTCTATGGCTACACCTTC
NA NA TRBJ2-5 TRBV10-3 CATEGGSGQETQYF TGTGCCACAGAAGGAGGTAGCGGCCAAGAGACCCAGTACTTC
NA few TRBJ1-1 TRBV7-9 CASSLARESRKVFF TGTGCCAGCAGCTTAGCACGGGAAAGCCGGAAAGTTTTCTTT
NA NA TRBJ2-1 TRBV3-1 CASSLGGTPNNEQFF TGTGCCAGTAGCCTCGGCGGTACTCCCAACAATGAGCAGTTCTTC
TRBD1 few TRBJ2-2 TRBV29-1 CSVEDRANTGELFF TGCAGCGTTGAGGACAGGGCGAACACCGGGGAGCTGTTTTTT
TRBD2 few TRBJ2-3 TRBV12-3/TRBV12-4 CASSWVAGVTDTQYF TGTGCCAGCAGTTGGGTAGCGGGGGTAACAGATACGCAGTATTTT
NA many TRBJ2-5 TRBV7-6 CASSSRGFKRTQYF TGTGCCAGCAGCTCCAGGGGTTTCAAGAGAACCCAGTACTTC
NA NA TRBJ2-5 TRBV11-2 CASSLDLGSETQYF TGTGCCAGCAGCTTAGATCTAGGGAGCGAGACCCAGTACTTC
NA few TRBJ1-4 TRBV20-1 CSAPGGANEKLFF TGCAGTGCCCCGGGGGGGGCTAATGAAAAACTGTTTTTT
NA NA TRBJ1-2 TRBV27 CASSLSVSQIINYGYTF TGTGCCAGCAGTTTATCTGTGTCACAGATCATTAACTATGGCTACACCTTC
NA few TRBJ1-3 TRBV6-1 CASSPLTAYSGNTIYF TGTGCCAGCAGTCCTCTGACAGCGTACTCTGGAAACACCATATATTTT
NA NA TRBJ2-6 TRBV2 CASSDMSSGANVLTF TGTGCCAGCAGTGACATGAGCTCTGGGGCCAACGTCCTGACTTTC
NA NA TRBJ1-2 TRBV7-6 CASSLSTSRNYGYTF TGTGCCAGCAGCCTCTCTACATCCAGGAACTATGGCTACACCTTC